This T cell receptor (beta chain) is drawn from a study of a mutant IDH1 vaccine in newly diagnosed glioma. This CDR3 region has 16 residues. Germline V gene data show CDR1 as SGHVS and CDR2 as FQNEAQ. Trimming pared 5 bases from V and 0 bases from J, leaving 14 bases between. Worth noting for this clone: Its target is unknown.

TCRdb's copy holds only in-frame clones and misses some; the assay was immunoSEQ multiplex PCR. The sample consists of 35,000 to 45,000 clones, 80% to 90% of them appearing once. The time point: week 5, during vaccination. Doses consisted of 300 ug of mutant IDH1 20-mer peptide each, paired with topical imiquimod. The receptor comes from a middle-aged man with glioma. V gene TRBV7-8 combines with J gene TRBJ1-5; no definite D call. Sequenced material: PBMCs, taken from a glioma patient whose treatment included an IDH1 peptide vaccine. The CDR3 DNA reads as TGTGCCAGCAGCCCGAGTGGGGTTTATAGCAATCAGCCCCAGCATTTT. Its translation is CASSPSGVYSNQPQHF.